One sample yielded the 23 T cell receptor beta chains listed below, sequenced in a study of blood T cell repertoires in COVID-19. Method: immunoSEQ multiplex PCR; TCRdb's copy keeps in-frame clones and lacks some. The data contain 300,000 to 450,000 clones, roughly four fifths of them singletons. The specimen sequenced was peripheral blood. Receptors originate from a human donor with acute or convalescent COVID-19. The donor label of this sample is uncertain.

J is TRBJ2-7 and V is TRBV29-1; the D gene is possibly TRBD1 (5 bases). The CDR3 has 11 amino acids. CDR1 is SQVTM, CDR2 ANQGSEA, per germline. Trimming took 5 bases from V and 4 from J, leaving 9 bases between them. In nucleotides, the CDR3 is TGCAGCGTTACGTACAGGTACGAGCAGTACTTC. This codes for CSVTYRYEQYF.

This clone was observed a few times. CDR3 sequence reads: CASSDPRGFETEAFF. For the CDR3, the DNA is TGCGCCAGCAGTGATCCCAGGGGATTTGAGACTGAAGCTTTCTTT. The V gene is TRBV10-2, the J gene TRBJ1-1, with D possibly being TRBD1 (6 bases). This CDR3 is built from 15 residues. Germline CDR1 and CDR2: WSHSY and SAAADI. Trimming left V 3 bases short and J 5 bases short, with 16 bases between.

V usage is TRBV18 and J usage is TRBJ1-1; TRBD1 agrees at 8 bases. The trim removed 5 bases at V and 1 base at J, leaving 3 bases unmatched. Germline CDR1 and CDR2: KGHSH and LQKENI. This CDR3 comprises 14 residues. In nucleotides, the CDR3 is TGTGCCAGCTCAAAGACAGGGGAGAACACTGAAGCTTTCTTT. Its protein is CASSKTGENTEAFF.

The V and J genes are TRBV4-2 and TRBJ1-2; the match to TRBD1 covers 9 bases. Germline V lookup: CDR1 LGHNA, CDR2 YNFKEQ. V trimming: 4 bases; J trimming: 8 bases; junction bases outside the gene matches: 5. This CDR3 contains 13 residues. CDR3 nucleotides: TGTGCCAGCAGCCCCACGACAGGGGGAGGCTACACCTTC. Amino acids: CASSPTTGGGYTF.

The chain uses TRBV6-4 and TRBJ1-1; possibly TRBD1 for D (6 bases). The CDR3 has 16 amino acids. V was shortened by 8 bases and J by 1 base, with 20 bases between the two germline ends. The germline V gene encodes CDR1 MRHNA and CDR2 SNTAGT. CDR3 loop: CASGPDSTTWNTEAFF. The DNA of the CDR3 is TGTGCCAGCGGCCCGGACAGCACGACTTGGAACACTGAAGCTTTCTTT.

The chain links TRBV24-1 to TRBJ1-2; D call uncertain. The CDR3 has 12 amino acids. Per germline, CDR1 KGHDR and CDR2 SFDVKD. Trimming left V 4 bases short and J 8 bases short, with 10 bases between. CDR3 nucleotide sequence: TGTGCCACCAGTGACCCGAACAGAGGCTACACCTTC. This codes for CATSDPNRGYTF.

Points on this clone: The same CDR3 is also encoded by other DNA sequences in this sample. The chain combines TRBV18 with TRBJ2-5, with D possibly matching TRBD1 (5 bases). V was clipped by 3 bases and J by 8 bases, with 10 bases between them. The CDR3 loop spans 12 amino acids. The V gene's germline CDR1 is KGHSH and CDR2 LQKENI. CDR3 loop: CASSPSRETQYF. The CDR3 region has the DNA TGTGCCAGCTCACCCTCCAGGGAAACCCAGTACTTC. Supplemented by reference TRBV18 and TRBJ2-5, the full variable domain reads NAGVMQNPRHLVRRRGQEARLRCSPMKGHSHVYWYRQLPEEGLKFMVYLQKENIIDESGMPKERFSAEFPKEGPSILRIQQVVRGDSAAYFCASSPSRETQYFGPGTRLLVL.

The J gene is TRBJ2-1, the V gene TRBV19; 8 positions agree with TRBD2. The ends lost 5 bases at V and 0 bases at J; junction bases unmatched: 3. In germline, CDR1 is LNHDA, CDR2 SQIVND (reference sequence). There are 15 residues in the CDR3. The CDR3 here is CASSAGGTSYNEQFF. DNA for the CDR3: TGTGCCAGTAGTGCGGGGGGAACCTCCTACAATGAGCAGTTCTTC.

This clone was detected a few times. This chain joins TRBV6-5 and TRBJ1-1; possibly TRBD1 for D (6 bases). Trimming left V 8 bases short and J 5 bases short, with 18 bases between. CDR1 and CDR2 from the germline V gene are MNHEY and SVGAGI. This CDR3 is 14 amino acids long. CDR3 sequence: CASSAQGDWTEAFF. The CDR3 nucleotides are TGTGCCAGCTCTGCACAGGGTGATTGGACTGAAGCTTTCTTT.

The chain employs TRBV5-1 and TRBJ1-2; D is perhaps TRBD1 (6 bases). V lost 2 bases and J 4 bases, leaving 12 bases between the germline ends. CDR1 and CDR2 from the germline V gene are SGHRS and YFSETQ. This CDR3 contains 14 residues. DNA for the CDR3: TGCGCCAGCAGCTTAACCAGGGGTGGCTATGGCTACACCTTC. Its protein product is CASSLTRGGYGYTF.

The genes are TRBV2 and TRBJ1-1; TRBD1 matches at 7 bases. Germline V gene sequence: CDR1 SNHLY, CDR2 FYNNEI. V was clipped by 9 bases and J by 4 bases; unmatched bases: 14. The CDR3 is 15 residues long. CDR3 amino acids: CARTSGPNRGTEAFF. In DNA form, the CDR3 reads TGTGCCAGAACCTCTGGTCCCAACAGGGGCACTGAAGCTTTCTTT.

This chain connects TRBV2 to TRBJ2-5; TRBD1 matches 9 bases. CDR3 size: 15 residues. V shed 7 bases and J 5 bases; nucleotides not matched to a gene: 11. Germline loops: CDR1 SNHLY, CDR2 FYNNEI. The chain's CDR3 is CASIMGQGRVETQYF. In DNA, the CDR3 is TGTGCCAGCATTATGGGACAGGGACGAGTGGAGACCCAGTACTTC.

The chain is built from TRBV6-1 and TRBJ1-3, with 7 bases fitting TRBD1. The V and J ends lost 3 bases and 9 bases, in that order; junction bases with no gene match: 5. The CDR3 extends over 13 amino acids. Germline assignment: CDR1 MNHNS and CDR2 SASEGT. The CDR3 here is CASSERQGGTIYF. The CDR3 DNA sequence: TGTGCCAGCAGTGAGAGACAGGGCGGCACCATATATTTT.

V is TRBV7-6 and J is TRBJ1-1; TRBD1 agrees at 11 bases. Germline assignment: CDR1 SGHVS and CDR2 FNYEAQ. The CDR3 spans 16 residues. The ends lost 5 bases at V and 1 base at J; junction bases unmatched: 6. The CDR3 nucleotides read TGTGCCAGCAGCCTCCGGGACAGGGGGAGGAACACTGAAGCTTTCTTT. Its protein is CASSLRDRGRNTEAFF.

This chain connects TRBV12-3 or TRBV12-4 to TRBJ1-3; 8 nucleotides line up with TRBD1. With 8 bases clipped from V and 7 bases from J, the junction kept 7 bases outside the gene matches. The CDR3 totals 13 residues. DNA of the CDR3: TGTGCCAGCTCAAACAGGGGGGTGAACACCATATATTTT. Its protein is CASSNRGVNTIYF.

This clone was observed a few times. The rearrangement links TRBV30 to TRBJ2-7; perhaps TRBD1 as D (6 bases). CDR3 length: 16 amino acids. The germline V and J ends were trimmed by 2 bases and 2 bases, with 19 bases remaining between them. The germline V gene has CDR1 GTSNPN and CDR2 SVGIG (reference sequence). In DNA form, the CDR3 reads TGTGCCTGGAGTACCGGGACACAGCGTTCCACCTACGAGCAGTACTTC. Protein product: CAWSTGTQRSTYEQYF.

The chain recombines TRBV18 with TRBJ2-7; TRBD2 matches at 9 bases. The CDR3 extends over 16 amino acids. Germline loops: CDR1 KGHSH, CDR2 LQKENI. With 2 bases clipped from V and 1 base from J, the junction kept 6 bases outside the gene matches. The CDR3: CASSPAVAGDSYEQYF. DNA for the CDR3: TGTGCCAGCTCACCAGCGGTAGCGGGGGATTCCTACGAGCAGTACTTC.

This chain joins TRBV14 and TRBJ2-1; no firm D call. The length of the CDR3 is 15 residues. Germline V lookup: CDR1 SGHDN, CDR2 FVKESK. The V end was cut by 1 base, the J end by 5 bases, with 12 bases between. CDR3 loop: CASSQGSLRNNEQFF. The CDR3 DNA reads TGTGCCAGCAGCCAAGGTAGTTTGCGGAACAATGAGCAGTTCTTC. The full variable domain, its missing parts supplied by reference TRBV14 and TRBJ2-1, is EAGVTQFPSHSVIEKGQTVTLRCDPISGHDNLYWYRRVMGKEIKFLLHFVKESKQDESGMPNNRFLAERTGGTYSTLKVQPAELEDSGVYFCASSQGSLRNNEQFFGPGTRLTVL.

This clone was counted only a few times. The chain's CDR3 is CASSPVLRTAGNTIYF. CDR3 nucleotides: TGTGCCAGCTCACCGGTTCTCAGGACAGCTGGAAACACCATATATTTT. The chain employs TRBV18 and TRBJ1-3; possibly TRBD1 for D (6 bases). The CDR3 length is 16 residues. CDR1 and CDR2 from the germline V gene are KGHSH and LQKENI. The V and J ends lost 3 bases and 2 bases respectively, with 14 bases between them.

The chain recombines TRBV2 with TRBJ1-1; D unresolved. Trimming shortened V by 8 bases and J by 0 bases, and 16 bases separated the two germline ends. Per germline, CDR1 SNHLY and CDR2 FYNNEI. This CDR3 is 15 amino acids long. The DNA of the CDR3 is TGTGCCAGCCGAGACATCAGGCCTATGAACACTGAAGCTTTCTTT. It codes for CASRDIRPMNTEAFF.

V usage is TRBV11-2 and J usage is TRBJ2-1, with D possibly matching TRBD1 (7 bases). Germline V gene sequence: CDR1 SGHAT, CDR2 FQNNGV. V was cut by 0 bases and J by 6 bases, with 15 bases left in between. The CDR3 consists of 16 residues. The CDR3 reads CASSLDWRGLPNEQFF. CDR3 DNA: TGTGCCAGCAGCTTAGATTGGAGGGGGCTACCCAATGAGCAGTTCTTC.

The chain employs TRBV5-6 and TRBJ2-6; 9 bases are a match to TRBD1. The ends lost 4 bases at V and 3 bases at J; junction bases unmatched: 11. This CDR3 comprises 18 residues. Germline CDR1 and CDR2: SGHDT and YYEEEE. The CDR3 loop is CASSPPGQGYFGANVLTF. As DNA, the CDR3 is TGTGCCAGCAGCCCCCCGGGACAGGGATATTTTGGGGCCAACGTCCTGACTTTC.

This chain uses TRBV5-1 with TRBJ2-5; 8 bases match TRBD1. The trim removed 4 bases at V and 5 bases at J, leaving 7 bases unmatched. The CDR3 covers 14 residues. Looked up from germline, CDR1 is SGHRS and CDR2 is YFSETQ. CDR3 bases: TGCGCCAGCAGCCCGGGACAGGTTGGGGAGACCCAGTACTTC. It yields the protein CASSPGQVGETQYF.